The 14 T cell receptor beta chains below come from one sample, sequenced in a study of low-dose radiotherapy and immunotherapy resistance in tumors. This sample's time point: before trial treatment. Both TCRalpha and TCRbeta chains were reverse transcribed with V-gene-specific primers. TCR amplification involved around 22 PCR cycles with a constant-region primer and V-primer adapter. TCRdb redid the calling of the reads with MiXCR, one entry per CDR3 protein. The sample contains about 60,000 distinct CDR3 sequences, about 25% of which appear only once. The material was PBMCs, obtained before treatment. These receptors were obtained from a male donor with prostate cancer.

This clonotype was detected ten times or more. The CDR3 loop reads CSVSSGVGTQYF. The CDR3 nucleotides are TGCAGCGTGTCGTCCGGGGTGGGTACGCAGTATTTT. This chain links TRBV29-1 with TRBJ2-3, with D tentatively TRBD2 (5 bases). CDR3 length: 12 amino acids. Germline V gene lookup returns CDR1 SQVTM and CDR2 ANQGSEA. Trimming pared 6 bases from V and 8 bases from J, leaving 15 bases between.

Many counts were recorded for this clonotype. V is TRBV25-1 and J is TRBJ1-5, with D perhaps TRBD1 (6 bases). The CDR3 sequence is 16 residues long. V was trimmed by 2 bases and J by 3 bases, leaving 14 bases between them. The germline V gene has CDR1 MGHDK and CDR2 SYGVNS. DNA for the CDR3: TGTGCCAGCAGTGAAAGGGGCAGGGGTAACAATCAGCCCCAGCATTTT. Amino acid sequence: CASSERGRGNNQPQHF.

DNA of the CDR3: TGTGCCAGCAGTGAAGAAGAAAGGGGGTTCGGCAATCAGCCCCAGCATTTT. Its protein product is CASSEEERGFGNQPQHF. The J gene is TRBJ1-5, the V gene TRBV6-1, with D possibly TRBD1 on 6 matching bases. Germline-derived CDR1 and CDR2 are MNHNS and SASEGT. V was pared by 1 base and J by 2 bases, with 15 bases between. This CDR3 has 17 residues.

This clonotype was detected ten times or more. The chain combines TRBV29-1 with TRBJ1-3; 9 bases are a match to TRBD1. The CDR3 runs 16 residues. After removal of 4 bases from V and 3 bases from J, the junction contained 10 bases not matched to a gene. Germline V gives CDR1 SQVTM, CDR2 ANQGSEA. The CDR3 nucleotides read TGCAGCGTTGGAGGGCCCACAGGGGGCGATGGAAACACCATATATTTT. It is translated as CSVGGPTGGDGNTIYF.

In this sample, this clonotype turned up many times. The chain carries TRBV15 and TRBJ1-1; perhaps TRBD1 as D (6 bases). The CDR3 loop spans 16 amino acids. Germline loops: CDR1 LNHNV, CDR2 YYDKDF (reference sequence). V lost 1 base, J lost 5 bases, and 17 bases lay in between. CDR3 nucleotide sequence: TGTGCCACCAGCAGAGGCGGGGAAAGGGGGAATACTGAAGCTTTCTTT. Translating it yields CATSRGGERGNTEAFF.

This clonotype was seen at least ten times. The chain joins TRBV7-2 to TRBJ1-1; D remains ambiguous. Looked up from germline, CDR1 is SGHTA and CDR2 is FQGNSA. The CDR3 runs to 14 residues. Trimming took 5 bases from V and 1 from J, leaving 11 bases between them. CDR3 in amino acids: CASSRRTANTEAFF. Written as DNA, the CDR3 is TGTGCCAGCAGCCGGAGGACGGCGAACACTGAAGCTTTCTTT.

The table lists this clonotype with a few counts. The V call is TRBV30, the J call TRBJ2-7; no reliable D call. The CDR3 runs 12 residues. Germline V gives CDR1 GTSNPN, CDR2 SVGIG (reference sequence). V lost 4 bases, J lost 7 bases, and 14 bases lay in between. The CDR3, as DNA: TGTGCCTGGAAGACGGGCGGAGTTGAGCAGTACTTC. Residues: CAWKTGGVEQYF.

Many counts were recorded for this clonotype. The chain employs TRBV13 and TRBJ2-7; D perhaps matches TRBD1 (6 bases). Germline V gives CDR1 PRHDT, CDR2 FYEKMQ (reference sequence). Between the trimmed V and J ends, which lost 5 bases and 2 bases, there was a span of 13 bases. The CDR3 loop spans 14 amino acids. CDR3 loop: CASSPGTRAYEQYF. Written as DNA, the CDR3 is TGTGCCAGCAGCCCGGGGACAAGAGCCTACGAGCAGTACTTC.

The CDR3 nucleotides are TGTGCCAGCAGCGTAGGGACAGGGAACTACGAGCAGTACTTC. It yields the protein CASSVGTGNYEQYF. The genes are TRBV9 and TRBJ2-7; 8 bases map to TRBD1. The length of the CDR3 is 14 residues. Trimming removed 0 bases from V and 3 bases from J; junction bases left unmatched: 2. Germline V gene sequence: CDR1 SGDLS, CDR2 YYNGEE.

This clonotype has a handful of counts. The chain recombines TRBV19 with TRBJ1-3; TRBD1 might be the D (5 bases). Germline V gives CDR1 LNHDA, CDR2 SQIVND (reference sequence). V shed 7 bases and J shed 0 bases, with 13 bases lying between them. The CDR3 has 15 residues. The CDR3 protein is CASTGARDSGNTIYF. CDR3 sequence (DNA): TGTGCCAGTACTGGGGCCCGGGACTCTGGAAACACCATATATTTT.

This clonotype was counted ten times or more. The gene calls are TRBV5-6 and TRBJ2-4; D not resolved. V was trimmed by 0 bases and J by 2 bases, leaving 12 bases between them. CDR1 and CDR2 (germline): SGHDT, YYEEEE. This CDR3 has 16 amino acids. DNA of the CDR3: TGTGCCAGCAGCTTGGCCTACAGAGACACCAAAAACATTCAGTACTTC. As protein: CASSLAYRDTKNIQYF. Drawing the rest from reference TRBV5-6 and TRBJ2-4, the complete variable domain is DAGVTQSPTHLIKTRGQQVTLRCSPKSGHDTVSWYQQALGQGPQFIFQYYEEEERQRGNFPDRFSGHQFPNYSSELNVNALLLGDSALYLCASSLAYRDTKNIQYFGAGTRLSVL.

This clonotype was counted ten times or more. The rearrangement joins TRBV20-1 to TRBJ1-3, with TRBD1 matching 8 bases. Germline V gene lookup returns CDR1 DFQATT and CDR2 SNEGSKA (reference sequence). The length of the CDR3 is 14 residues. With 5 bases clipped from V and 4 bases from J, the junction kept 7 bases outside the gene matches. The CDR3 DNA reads TGCAGTGCTTACGACAGGGGCAGGGGAAACACCATATATTTT. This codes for CSAYDRGRGNTIYF.

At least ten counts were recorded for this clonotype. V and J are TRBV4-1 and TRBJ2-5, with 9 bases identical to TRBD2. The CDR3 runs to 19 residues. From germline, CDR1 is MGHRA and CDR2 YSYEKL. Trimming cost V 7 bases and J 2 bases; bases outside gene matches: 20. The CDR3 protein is CASIGAGQEVAGVQETQYF. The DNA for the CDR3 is TGCGCCAGCATCGGGGCAGGGCAAGAGGTAGCGGGAGTGCAAGAGACCCAGTACTTC.

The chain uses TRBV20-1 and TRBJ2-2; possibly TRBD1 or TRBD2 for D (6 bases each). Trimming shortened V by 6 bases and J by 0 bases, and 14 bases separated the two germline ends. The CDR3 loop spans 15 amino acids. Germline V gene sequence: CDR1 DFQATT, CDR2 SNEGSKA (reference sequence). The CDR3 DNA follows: TGCAGTGCCAGCACCGGGGGCCCGAACACCGGGGAGCTGTTTTTT. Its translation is CSASTGGPNTGELFF.